Listed below are T cell receptor beta chains from one sample, sequenced in a study of shared clonotypes between healthy human individuals. Profiling relied on immunoSEQ multiplex PCR, and the TCRdb table lists in-frame clones only, not all of them. The data show around 510,000 clones, roughly 95% seen once. The sample comprised naive CD4+ T cells sorted from blood. The source is a woman in her twenties or thirties in good health. Each CDR3 is given with its conserved first and last residue. Size is stated for part of the rows, as once, few or many counts, or as a class when the clone is expanded.

j_call clone_size v_call cdr3_aa
TRBJ2-5 NA TRBV19 CASGEGQLKTQYF
TRBJ2-7 NA TRBV4-2 CASSQGPGLPYEQYF
TRBJ1-3 once TRBV27 CASSSLGNTIYF
TRBJ2-7 NA TRBV28 CASSSFALDGEQYF
TRBJ2-1 once TRBV9 CASSVGTSGSVPGYNEQFF
TRBJ1-1 NA TRBV6-6 CASSYSSNTEAFF
TRBJ2-7 NA TRBV28 CASSFPGGRVYEQYF
TRBJ2-3 NA TRBV6-5 CASSYSLTPQGGTQYF
TRBJ1-1 NA TRBV6-1 CASTLGREAFF
TRBJ1-1 NA TRBV6-1 CASSQQGAEAFF
TRBJ2-7 NA TRBV4-2 CASSQDRGSPSYEQYF
TRBJ1-1 NA TRBV19 CASSIDRGRPNTEAFF
TRBJ2-7 NA TRBV18 CASSPGLAAYEQYF
TRBJ2-3 NA TRBV19 CASSWGPQGTDTQYF
TRBJ1-1 NA TRBV5-4 CASSWGQGSTEAFF
TRBJ2-2 NA TRBV11-2 CASSIRTSGRHGELFF
TRBJ1-1 NA TRBV2 CASSEGSTGSGTEAFF
TRBJ1-2 NA TRBV6-1 CASAFDSGTSGYTF
TRBJ2-5 NA TRBV9 CASSARTGGRETQYF
TRBJ2-7 NA TRBV19 CASSTSSGQSYEQYF
NA NA TRBV28 CASSRVGAHEQYF
TRBJ2-5 NA TRBV10-3 CAIRGGEETQYF
TRBJ1-4 NA TRBV7-9 CASRGTGANEKLFF
TRBJ2-7 NA TRBV28 CASTSTEDEQYF
TRBJ1-1 NA TRBV2 CASTRDREDTEAFF
TRBJ1-3 NA TRBV29-1 CSVEPASGNTIYF
TRBJ2-7 NA TRBV7-2 CASSPTGHLRAQQYF
TRBJ2-5 NA TRBV28 CASNTRGKETQYF
TRBJ2-5 NA TRBV5-8 CASRRRGVRDRGRETQYF
TRBJ2-5 NA TRBV5-1 CASRFGGLQETQYF
TRBJ2-7 NA TRBV23-1 CASSQPYHRAGGRRYEQYF
TRBJ2-5 NA TRBV7-7 CASALGEYQETQYF
TRBJ2-5 NA TRBV29-1 CSVPAWETQYF
TRBJ2-1 NA TRBV9 CASSPSTSTGEQFF
TRBJ2-5 NA TRBV7-9 CASSFTKTSGKETQYF
TRBJ2-2 NA TRBV5-1 CASSRNPGLANTGELFF
TRBJ1-5 NA TRBV7-2 CASSPGGGSQPQHF
TRBJ2-5 once TRBV7-2 CASSFLGQGETQYF
TRBJ1-5 NA TRBV15 CATSREPWSGVGPVSSFGNQPQHF
TRBJ1-1 NA TRBV18 CASSPGQGYTEAFF
NA once TRBV4-2 CASSQDWEGGGSSYEQYF
TRBJ2-5 NA TRBV2 CASSESDIQETQYF
TRBJ1-2 NA TRBV7-9 CASTGTNYGYTF
TRBJ1-3 once TRBV11-1 CASSQDVSSGNTIYF
TRBJ2-7 NA TRBV23-1 CASTLGQGGNEQYF
TRBJ2-4 few TRBV19 CASSIGQPKNIQYF
TRBJ2-7 NA TRBV10-1 CASSAQGLVPNEQYF
TRBJ2-1 NA TRBV7-3 CASSFTPGGEQFF
TRBJ2-5 NA TRBV19 CASSSQSEETQYF
TRBJ2-3 NA TRBV9 CASSVEKTSGSTDTQYF
TRBJ2-3 NA TRBV5-6 CASSFFTAPNTQYF
TRBJ2-7 NA TRBV11-2 CASSQARDGYEQYF
TRBJ2-4 NA TRBV6-1 CASSRNIQYF